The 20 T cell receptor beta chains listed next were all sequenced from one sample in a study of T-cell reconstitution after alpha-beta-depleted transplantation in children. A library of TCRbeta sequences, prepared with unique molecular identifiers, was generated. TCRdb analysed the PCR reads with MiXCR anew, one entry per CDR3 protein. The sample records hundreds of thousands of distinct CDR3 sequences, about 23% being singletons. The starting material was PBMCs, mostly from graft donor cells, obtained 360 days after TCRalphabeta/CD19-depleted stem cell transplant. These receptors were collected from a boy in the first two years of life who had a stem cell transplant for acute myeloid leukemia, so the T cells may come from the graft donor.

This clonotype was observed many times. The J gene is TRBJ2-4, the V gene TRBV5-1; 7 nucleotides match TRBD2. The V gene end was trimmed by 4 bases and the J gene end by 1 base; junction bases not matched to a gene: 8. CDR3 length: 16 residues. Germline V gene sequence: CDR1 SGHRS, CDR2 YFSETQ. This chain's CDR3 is CASSNSSGGAKNIQYF. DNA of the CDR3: TGCGCCAGCAGCAACTCCTCGGGGGGTGCCAAAAACATTCAGTACTTC. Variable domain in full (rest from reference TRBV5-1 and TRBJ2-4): KAGVTQTPRYLIKTRGQQVTLSCSPISGHRSVSWYQQTPGQGLQFLFEYFSETQRNKGNFPGRFSGRQFSNSRSEMNVSTLELGDSALYLCASSNSSGGAKNIQYFGAGTRLSVL.

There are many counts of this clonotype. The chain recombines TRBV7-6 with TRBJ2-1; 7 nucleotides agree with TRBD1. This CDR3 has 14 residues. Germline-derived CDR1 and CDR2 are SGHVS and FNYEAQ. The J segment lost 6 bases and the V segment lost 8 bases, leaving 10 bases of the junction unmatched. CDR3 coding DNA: TGTGCCAGCGGCAACCGACAGGGTGGCAATGAGCAGTTCTTC. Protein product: CASGNRQGGNEQFF.

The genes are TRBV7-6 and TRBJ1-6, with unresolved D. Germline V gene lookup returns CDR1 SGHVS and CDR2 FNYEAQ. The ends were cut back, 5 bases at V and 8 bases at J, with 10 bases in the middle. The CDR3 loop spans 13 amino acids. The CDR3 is CASSLVEYSPLHF. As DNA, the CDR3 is TGTGCCAGCAGCCTAGTGGAGTATTCACCCCTCCACTTT.

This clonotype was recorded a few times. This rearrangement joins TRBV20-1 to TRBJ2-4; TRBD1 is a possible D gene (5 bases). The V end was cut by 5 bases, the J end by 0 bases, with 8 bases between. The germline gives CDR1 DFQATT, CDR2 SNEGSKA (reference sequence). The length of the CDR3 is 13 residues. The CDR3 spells CSADQGAKNIQYF. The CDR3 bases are TGCAGTGCTGATCAGGGAGCCAAAAACATTCAGTACTTC.

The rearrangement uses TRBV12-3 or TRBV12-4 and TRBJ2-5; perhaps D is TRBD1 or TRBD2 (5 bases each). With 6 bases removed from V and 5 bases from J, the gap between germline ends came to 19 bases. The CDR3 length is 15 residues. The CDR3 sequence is CASSSWTSEGETQYF. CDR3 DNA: TGTGCCAGCAGCTCTTGGACTTCCGAGGGGGAGACCCAGTACTTC.

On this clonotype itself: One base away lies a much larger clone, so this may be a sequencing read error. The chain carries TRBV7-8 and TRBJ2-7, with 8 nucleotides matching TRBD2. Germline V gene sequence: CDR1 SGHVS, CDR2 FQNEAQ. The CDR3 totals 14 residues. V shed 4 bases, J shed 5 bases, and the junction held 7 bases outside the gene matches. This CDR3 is CASSWGTRRNEQYF. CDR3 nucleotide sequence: TGTGCCAGCAGCTGGGGGACTAGAAGGAACGAGCAGTACTTC.

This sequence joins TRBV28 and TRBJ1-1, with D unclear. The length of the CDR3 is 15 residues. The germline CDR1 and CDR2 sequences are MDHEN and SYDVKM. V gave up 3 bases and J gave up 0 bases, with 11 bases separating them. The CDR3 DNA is TGTGCCAGCAGTTTTGCAGGAAAGATGAACACTGAAGCTTTCTTT. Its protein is CASSFAGKMNTEAFF.

CDR3 region: CATSRGLAEAFF. The CDR3 DNA reads as TGTGCCACCAGCAGGGGGTTAGCTGAAGCTTTCTTT. This rearrangement joins TRBV15 to TRBJ1-1; no clear D gene. Germline V gene sequence: CDR1 LNHNV, CDR2 YYDKDF (reference sequence). The ends were cut back, 3 bases at V and 6 bases at J, with 8 bases in the middle. This CDR3 contains 12 residues.

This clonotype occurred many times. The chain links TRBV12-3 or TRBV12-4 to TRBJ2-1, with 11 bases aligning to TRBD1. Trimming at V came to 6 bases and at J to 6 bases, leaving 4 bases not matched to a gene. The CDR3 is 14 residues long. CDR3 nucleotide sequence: TGTGCCAGCAGGGGGACAGGGGGGCGCAATGAGCAGTTCTTC. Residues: CASRGTGGRNEQFF.

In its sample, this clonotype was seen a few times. The CDR3 loop reads CASSSGRRGYEQYV. CDR3 bases: TGTGCCAGCAGTTCCGGACGTCGGGGCTACGAGCAGTACGTC. The chain combines TRBV28 with TRBJ2-7; D is possibly TRBD2 (5 bases). The ends were cut back, 4 bases at V and 3 bases at J, with 13 bases in the middle. The CDR3 runs 14 residues. Germline V gene lookup returns CDR1 MDHEN and CDR2 SYDVKM.

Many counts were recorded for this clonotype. CDR3 protein: CASSLTFALDYGYTF. CDR3 DNA sequence: TGTGCCAGCAGTCTTACATTCGCGTTAGACTATGGCTACACCTTC. The chain employs TRBV28 and TRBJ1-2; D is undetermined. V lost 5 bases, J lost 3 bases, and 16 bases lay in between. CDR1 and CDR2 (germline): MDHEN, SYDVKM. The CDR3 covers 15 residues.

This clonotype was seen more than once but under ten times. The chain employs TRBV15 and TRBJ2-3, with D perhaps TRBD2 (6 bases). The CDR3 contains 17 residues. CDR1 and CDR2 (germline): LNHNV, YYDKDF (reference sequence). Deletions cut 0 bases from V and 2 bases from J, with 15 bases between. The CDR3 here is CATSREGRRGSTDTQYF. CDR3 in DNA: TGTGCCACCAGCAGAGAGGGTAGGCGGGGATCCACAGATACGCAGTATTTT. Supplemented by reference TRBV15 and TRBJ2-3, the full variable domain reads DAMVIQNPRYQVTQFGKPVTLSCSQTLNHNVMYWYQQKSSQAPKLLFHYYDKDFNNEADTPDNFQSRRPNTSFCFLDIRSPGLGDTAMYLCATSREGRRGSTDTQYFGPGTRLTVL.

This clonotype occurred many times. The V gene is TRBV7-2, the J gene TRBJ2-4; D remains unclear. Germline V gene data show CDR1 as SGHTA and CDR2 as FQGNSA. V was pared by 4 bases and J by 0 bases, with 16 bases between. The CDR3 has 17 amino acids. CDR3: CASSYSRARIAKNIQYF. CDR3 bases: TGTGCCAGCAGCTATTCCCGGGCCCGCATAGCCAAAAACATTCAGTACTTC.

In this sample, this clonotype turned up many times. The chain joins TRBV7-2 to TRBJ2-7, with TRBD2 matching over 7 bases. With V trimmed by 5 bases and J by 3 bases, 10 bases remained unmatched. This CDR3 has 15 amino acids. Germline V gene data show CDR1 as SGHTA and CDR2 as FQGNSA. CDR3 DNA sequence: TGTGCCAGCAGCCCGGGAGGCGGTGGGCGCTACGAGCAGTACTTC. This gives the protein CASSPGGGGRYEQYF.

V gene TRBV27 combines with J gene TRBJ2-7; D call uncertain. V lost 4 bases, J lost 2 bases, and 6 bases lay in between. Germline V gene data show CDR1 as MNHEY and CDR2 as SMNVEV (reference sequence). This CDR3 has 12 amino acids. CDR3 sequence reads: CASSSPAYEQYF. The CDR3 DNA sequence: TGTGCCAGCAGTTCCCCTGCCTACGAGCAGTACTTC.

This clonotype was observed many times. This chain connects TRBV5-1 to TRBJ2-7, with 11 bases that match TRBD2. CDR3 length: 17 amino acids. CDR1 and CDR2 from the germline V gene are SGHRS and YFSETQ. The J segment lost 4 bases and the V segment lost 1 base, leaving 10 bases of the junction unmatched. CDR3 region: CASSLPLAGDQPYEQYF. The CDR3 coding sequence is TGCGCCAGCAGCTTGCCACTAGCGGGGGACCAACCTTACGAGCAGTACTTC.

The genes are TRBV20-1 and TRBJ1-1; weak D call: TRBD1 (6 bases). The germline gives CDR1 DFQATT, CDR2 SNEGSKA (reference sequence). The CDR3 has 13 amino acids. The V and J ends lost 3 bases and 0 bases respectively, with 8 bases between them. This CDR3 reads CSASWGLNTEAFF. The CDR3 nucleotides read TGCAGTGCTAGTTGGGGGCTGAACACTGAAGCTTTCTTT.

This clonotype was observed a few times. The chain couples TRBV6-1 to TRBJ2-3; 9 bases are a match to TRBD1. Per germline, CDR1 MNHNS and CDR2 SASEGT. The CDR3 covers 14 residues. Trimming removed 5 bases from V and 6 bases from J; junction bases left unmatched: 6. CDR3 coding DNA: TGTGCCAGCAGTAAACAGGGGGCGCAGGATACGCAGTATTTT. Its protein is CASSKQGAQDTQYF.

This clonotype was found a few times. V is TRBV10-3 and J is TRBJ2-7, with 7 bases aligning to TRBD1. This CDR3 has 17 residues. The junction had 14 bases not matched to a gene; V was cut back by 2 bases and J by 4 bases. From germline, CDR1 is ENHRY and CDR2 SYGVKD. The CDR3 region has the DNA TGTGCCATCAGTGAGAAGGGGGACAGATGGAATTTTTACGAGCAGTACGTC. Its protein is CAISEKGDRWNFYEQYV.

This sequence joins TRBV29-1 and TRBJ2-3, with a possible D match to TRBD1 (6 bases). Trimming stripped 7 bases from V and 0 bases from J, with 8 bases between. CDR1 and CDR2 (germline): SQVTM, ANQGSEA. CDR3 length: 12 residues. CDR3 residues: CSAGVSTDTQYF. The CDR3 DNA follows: TGCAGCGCAGGGGTTAGCACAGATACGCAGTATTTT.